The clone carrying this T cell receptor (beta chain) was seen ten or more times. Trimming shortened V by 5 bases and J by 5 bases, and 15 bases separated the two germline ends. Per the germline V gene, CDR1 is SNHLY and CDR2 is FYNNEI. The CDR3 sequence is 14 residues long. The data originate from a study of T cell changes during pregnancy in multiple sclerosis. Sequencing used immunoSEQ multiplex PCR; TCRdb keeps in-frame clones, though not all of them. The sample includes under 75,000 clones, about 91% of them seen just once. The rearrangement joins TRBV2 to TRBJ1-2, with D unclear. Material: peripheral blood, obtained in the first trimester of pregnancy. This clonotype was obtained from a female donor with multiple sclerosis, enrolled in a pregnancy study. In DNA, the CDR3 is TGTGCCAGCAGTACCTTGAGTTCCACTTATGGCTACACCTTC. It yields the protein CASSTLSSTYGYTF.